The sequence of this T cell receptor (beta chain) was determined in a study of identical twins. Study-wide findings and caveats: Cross-sectional statistical analysis was relied on for the conclusions, without the same donors being followed. High-abundance cord blood beta clonotypes had fewer insertions; memory repertoires showed none.

Of note for this clonotype: Antigen unknown.

MiXCR, applied by TCRdb to the 5' RACE reads, yields one record per CDR3 protein. The table includes 1.5 million to 2 million distinct CDR3 sequences, about 31% detected once. All donors were healthy Caucasians. The sequenced material came from cord blood. This receptor was identified in a newborn girl in good health.

The CDR3 DNA is TGTGCCAGCAGCAATGCCGGGATACCCTACAATGAGCAGTTCTTC. Its translation is CASSNAGIPYNEQFF. The chain has TRBV21-1 and TRBJ2-1; the table's D call TRBD1 went unverified against the DNA. TRBV21-1 corresponds to a pseudogene. This CDR3 region has 15 residues.